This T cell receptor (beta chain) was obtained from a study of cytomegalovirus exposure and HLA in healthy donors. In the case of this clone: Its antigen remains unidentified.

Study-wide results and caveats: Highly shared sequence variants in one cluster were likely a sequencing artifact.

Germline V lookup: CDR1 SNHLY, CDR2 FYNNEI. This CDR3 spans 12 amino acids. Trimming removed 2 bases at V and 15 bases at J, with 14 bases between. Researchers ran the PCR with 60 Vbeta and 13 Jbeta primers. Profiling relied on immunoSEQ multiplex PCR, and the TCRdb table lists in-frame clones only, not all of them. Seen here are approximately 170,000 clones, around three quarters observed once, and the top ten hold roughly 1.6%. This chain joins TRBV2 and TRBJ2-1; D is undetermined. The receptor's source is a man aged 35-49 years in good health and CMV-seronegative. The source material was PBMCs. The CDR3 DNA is TGTGCCAGCAGTGAAAGTACCCTACCCCTGTTCTTC. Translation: CASSESTLPLFF.